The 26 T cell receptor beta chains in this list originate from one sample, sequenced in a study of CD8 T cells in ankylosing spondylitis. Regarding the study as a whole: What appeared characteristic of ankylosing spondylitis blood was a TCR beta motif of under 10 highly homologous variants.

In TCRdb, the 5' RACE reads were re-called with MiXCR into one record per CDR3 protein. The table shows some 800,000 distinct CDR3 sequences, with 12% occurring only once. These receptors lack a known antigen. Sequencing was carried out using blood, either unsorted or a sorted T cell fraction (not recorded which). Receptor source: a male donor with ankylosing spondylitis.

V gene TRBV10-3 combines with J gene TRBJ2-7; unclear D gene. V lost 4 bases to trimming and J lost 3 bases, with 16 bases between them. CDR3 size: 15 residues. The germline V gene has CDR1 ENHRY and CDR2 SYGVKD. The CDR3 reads CAISGVGKGYYEQYF. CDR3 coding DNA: TGTGCCATCAGTGGAGTCGGCAAGGGCTACTACGAGCAGTACTTC.

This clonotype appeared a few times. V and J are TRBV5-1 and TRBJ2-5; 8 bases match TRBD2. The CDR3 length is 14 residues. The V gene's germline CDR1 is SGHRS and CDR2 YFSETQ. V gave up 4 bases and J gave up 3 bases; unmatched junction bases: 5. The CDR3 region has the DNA TGCGCCAGCAGCACCCGCGGGGGGAAAGAGACCCAGTACTTC. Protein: CASSTRGGKETQYF.

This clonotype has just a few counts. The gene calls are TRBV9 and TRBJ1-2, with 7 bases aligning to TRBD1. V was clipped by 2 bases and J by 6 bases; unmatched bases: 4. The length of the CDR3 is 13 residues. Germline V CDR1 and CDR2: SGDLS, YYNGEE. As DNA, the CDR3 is TGTGCCAGCAGCGTTGACAGGGAGGATGGCTACACCTTC. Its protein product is CASSVDREDGYTF.

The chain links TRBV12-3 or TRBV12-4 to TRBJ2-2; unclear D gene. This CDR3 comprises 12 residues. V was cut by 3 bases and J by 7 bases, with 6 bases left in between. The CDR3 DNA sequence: TGTGCCAGCAGTTTTCGGAACGGGGAGCTGTTTTTT. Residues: CASSFRNGELFF.

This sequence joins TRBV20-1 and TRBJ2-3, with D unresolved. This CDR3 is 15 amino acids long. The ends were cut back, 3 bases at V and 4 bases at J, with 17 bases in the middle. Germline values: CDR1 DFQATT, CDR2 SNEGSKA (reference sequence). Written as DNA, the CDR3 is TGCAGTGCTAGTGGGCTAAGCAGTAGACCAGATACGCAGTATTTT. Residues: CSASGLSSRPDTQYF.

The CDR3 nucleotides are TGTGCCAGCACCTCGGACGGATTATACTATGGCTACACCTTC. Encoded protein: CASTSDGLYYGYTF. The chain uses TRBV12-3 or TRBV12-4 and TRBJ1-2, with D unclear. V lost 7 bases and J 3 bases, leaving 15 bases between the germline ends. The CDR3 totals 14 residues.

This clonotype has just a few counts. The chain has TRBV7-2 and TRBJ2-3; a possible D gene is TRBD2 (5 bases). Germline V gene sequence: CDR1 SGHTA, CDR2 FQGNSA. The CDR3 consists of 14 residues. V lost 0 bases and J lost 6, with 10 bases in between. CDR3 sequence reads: CASSLAELVDTQYF. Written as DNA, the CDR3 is TGTGCCAGCAGCTTAGCCGAACTAGTGGATACGCAGTATTTT.

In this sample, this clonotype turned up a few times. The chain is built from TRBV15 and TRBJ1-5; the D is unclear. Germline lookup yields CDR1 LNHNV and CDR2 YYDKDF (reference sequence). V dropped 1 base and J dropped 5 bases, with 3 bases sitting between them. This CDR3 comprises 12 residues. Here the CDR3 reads CATSRVHQPQHF. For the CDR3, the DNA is TGTGCCACCAGCAGAGTTCATCAGCCCCAGCATTTT. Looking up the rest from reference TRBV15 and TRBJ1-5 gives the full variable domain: DAMVIQNPRYQVTQFGKPVTLSCSQTLNHNVMYWYQQKSSQAPKLLFHYYDKDFNNEADTPDNFQSRRPNTSFCFLDIRSPGLGDTAMYLCATSRVHQPQHFGDGTRLSIL.

In DNA form, the CDR3 reads TGTGCCAGCATTGGGATGAACACTGAAGCTTTCTTT. It yields the protein CASIGMNTEAFF. The chain couples TRBV12-3 or TRBV12-4 to TRBJ1-1; D gene uncertain. V was clipped by 7 bases and J by 0 bases, with 6 bases between them. The CDR3 runs to 12 residues.

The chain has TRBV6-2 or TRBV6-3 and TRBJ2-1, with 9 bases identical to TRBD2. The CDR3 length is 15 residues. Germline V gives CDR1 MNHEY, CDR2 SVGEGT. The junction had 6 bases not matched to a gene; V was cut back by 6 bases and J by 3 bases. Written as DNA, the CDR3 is TGTGCCAGCAGGGTAGCGGGGGCCCTCTACAATGAGCAGTTCTTC. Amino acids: CASRVAGALYNEQFF.

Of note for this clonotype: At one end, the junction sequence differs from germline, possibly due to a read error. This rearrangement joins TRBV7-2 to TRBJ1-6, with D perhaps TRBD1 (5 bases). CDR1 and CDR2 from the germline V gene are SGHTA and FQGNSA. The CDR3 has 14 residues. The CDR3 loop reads CASSLLQVYSPIHF. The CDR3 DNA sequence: TGTGCCAGCAGCTTACTACAGGTTTACTCACCCATCCACTTT.

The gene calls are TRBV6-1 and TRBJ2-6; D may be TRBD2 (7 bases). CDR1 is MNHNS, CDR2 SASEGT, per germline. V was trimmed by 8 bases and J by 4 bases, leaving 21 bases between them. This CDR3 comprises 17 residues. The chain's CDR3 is CASRRGMGAVGANVLTF. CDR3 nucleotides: TGTGCCAGCCGGCGGGGGATGGGGGCAGTCGGGGCCAACGTCCTGACTTTC.

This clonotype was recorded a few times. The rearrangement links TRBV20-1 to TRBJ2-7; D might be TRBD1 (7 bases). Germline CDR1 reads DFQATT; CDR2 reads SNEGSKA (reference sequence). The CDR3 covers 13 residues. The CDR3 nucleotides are TGCGCAGGGGGAAGCGGGCTATCCTACGAGCAGTACTTC. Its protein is CAGGSGLSYEQYF.

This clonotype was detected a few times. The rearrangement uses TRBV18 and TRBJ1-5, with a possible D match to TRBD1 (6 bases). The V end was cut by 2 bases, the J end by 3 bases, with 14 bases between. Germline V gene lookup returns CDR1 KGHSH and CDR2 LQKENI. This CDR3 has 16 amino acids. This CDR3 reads CASSPRGGVVNQPQHF. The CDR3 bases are TGTGCCAGCTCACCAAGAGGGGGTGTGGTCAATCAGCCCCAGCATTTT.

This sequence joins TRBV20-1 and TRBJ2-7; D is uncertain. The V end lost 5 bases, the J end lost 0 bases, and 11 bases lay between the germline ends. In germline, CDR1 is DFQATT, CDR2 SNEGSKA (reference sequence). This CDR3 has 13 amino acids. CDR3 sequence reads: CSALKTTSYEQYF. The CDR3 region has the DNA TGCAGTGCTCTCAAGACAACCTCCTACGAGCAGTACTTC.

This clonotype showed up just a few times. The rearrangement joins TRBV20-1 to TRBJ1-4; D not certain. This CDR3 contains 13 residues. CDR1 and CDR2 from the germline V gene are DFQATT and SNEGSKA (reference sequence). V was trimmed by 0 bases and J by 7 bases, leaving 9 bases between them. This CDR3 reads CSARDGFGEKLFF. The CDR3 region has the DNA TGCAGTGCTAGAGACGGGTTTGGTGAAAAACTGTTTTTT.

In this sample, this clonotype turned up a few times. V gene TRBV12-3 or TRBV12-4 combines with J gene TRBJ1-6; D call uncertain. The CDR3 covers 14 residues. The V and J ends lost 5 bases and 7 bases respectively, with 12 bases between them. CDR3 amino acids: CASSPGRWNSPLHF. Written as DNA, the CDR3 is TGTGCCAGCAGTCCCGGCCGGTGGAATTCACCCCTCCACTTT.

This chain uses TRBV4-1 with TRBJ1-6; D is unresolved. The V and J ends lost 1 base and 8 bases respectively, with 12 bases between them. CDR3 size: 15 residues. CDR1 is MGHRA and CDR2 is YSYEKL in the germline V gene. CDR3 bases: TGCGCCAGCAGCCAAGGTCAGGTCGGCGATTCACCCCTCCACTTT. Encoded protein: CASSQGQVGDSPLHF.

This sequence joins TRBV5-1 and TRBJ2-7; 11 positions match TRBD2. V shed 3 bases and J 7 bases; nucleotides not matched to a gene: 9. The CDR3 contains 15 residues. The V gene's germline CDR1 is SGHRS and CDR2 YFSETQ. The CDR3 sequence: CASSSGLAGPWEQYF. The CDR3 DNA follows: TGCGCCAGCAGCTCCGGACTAGCGGGTCCGTGGGAGCAGTACTTC.

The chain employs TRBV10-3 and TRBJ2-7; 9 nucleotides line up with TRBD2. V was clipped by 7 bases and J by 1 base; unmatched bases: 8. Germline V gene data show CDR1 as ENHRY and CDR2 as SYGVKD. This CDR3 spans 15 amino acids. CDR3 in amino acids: CAIKNGLAMSYEQYF. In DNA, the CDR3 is TGTGCCATCAAGAACGGACTAGCGATGTCCTACGAGCAGTACTTC.

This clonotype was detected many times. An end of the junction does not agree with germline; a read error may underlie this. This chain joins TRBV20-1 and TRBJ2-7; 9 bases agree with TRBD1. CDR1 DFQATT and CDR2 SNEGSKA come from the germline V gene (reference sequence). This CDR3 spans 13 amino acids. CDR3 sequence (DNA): TGCAGTGCTCAGGGACAGGGTACGGTCTTACAGAACTTC. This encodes CSAQGQGTVLQNF.

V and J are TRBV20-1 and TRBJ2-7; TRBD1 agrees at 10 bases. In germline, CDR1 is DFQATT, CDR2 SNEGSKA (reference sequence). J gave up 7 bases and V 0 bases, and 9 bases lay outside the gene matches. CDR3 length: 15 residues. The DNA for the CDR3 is TGCAGTGCTAGAGATCCGACAGGGGGCCAGGGTGAGCAGTACTTC. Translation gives CSARDPTGGQGEQYF.

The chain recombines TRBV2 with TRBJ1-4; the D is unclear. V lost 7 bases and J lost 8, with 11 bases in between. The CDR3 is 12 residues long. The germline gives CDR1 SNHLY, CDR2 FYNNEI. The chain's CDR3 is CASKGVEEKLFF. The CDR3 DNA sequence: TGTGCCAGCAAAGGCGTGGAGGAAAAACTGTTTTTT.

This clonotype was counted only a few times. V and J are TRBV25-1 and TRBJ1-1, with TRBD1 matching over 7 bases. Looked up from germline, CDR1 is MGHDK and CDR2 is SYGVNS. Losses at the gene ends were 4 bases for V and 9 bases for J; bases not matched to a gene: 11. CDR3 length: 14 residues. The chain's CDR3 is CASSAPRGRHQAFF. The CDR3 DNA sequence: TGTGCCAGCAGTGCGCCCAGGGGGAGACATCAAGCTTTCTTT.

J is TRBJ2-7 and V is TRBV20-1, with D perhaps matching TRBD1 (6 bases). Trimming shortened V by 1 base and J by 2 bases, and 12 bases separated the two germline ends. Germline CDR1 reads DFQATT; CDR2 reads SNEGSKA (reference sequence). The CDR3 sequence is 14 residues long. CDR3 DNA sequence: TGCAGTGCTAGAGTACAGGGAAGGACCTACGAGCAGTACTTC. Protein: CSARVQGRTYEQYF.

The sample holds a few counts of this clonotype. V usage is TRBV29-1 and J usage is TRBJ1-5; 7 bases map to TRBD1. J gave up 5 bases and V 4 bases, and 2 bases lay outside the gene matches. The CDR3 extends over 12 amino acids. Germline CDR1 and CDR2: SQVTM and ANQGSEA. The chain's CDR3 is CSVGTGYQPQHF. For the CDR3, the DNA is TGCAGCGTTGGGACAGGCTATCAGCCCCAGCATTTT.